The TCR beta chain under discussion was sequenced for a study of OX40 agonist ivuxolimab in advanced cancers. About the study: Partial responses were achieved by three patients, of whom one had hepatocellular carcinoma and two had cutaneous melanoma.

This clone showed up just once. Its antigen remains unidentified. Germline V lookup: CDR1 SNHLY, CDR2 FYNNEI. This CDR3 comprises 13 residues. Trimming cost V 8 bases and J 1 base; bases outside gene matches: 4. Study-wide findings and caveats: Partial responders at 0.1-3.0 mg/kg had among the lowest clonal expansion. The study found that CD8+ T cells averaged more expanded clones than CD4+.

Method: immunoSEQ multiplex PCR; TCRdb's copy keeps in-frame clones and lacks some. The repertoire holds approximately 100,000 clones, with less than 95% as singletons. Sampling times: baseline, cycle 4 day 1, cycle 7 day 1. The sequences come from CD4+ or CD8+ T cells sorted from blood, collected in a trial of the OX40 agonist ivuxolimab. The chain has TRBV2 and TRBJ2-7; 8 bases line up with TRBD1. This TCR came from an adult with an advanced solid tumor such as melanoma, head and neck, liver or kidney cancer. The CDR3 loop reads CASGRQGSYEQYF. CDR3 DNA: TGTGCCAGCGGAAGACAGGGGTCCTACGAGCAGTACTTC.